The entry below describes one T cell receptor (beta chain). Its antigen is undetermined. The data derive from a study of T cells in localized non-small cell lung cancer. Study-level results: Tumor samples were not multi-region, leaving intratumor heterogeneity unexcluded. There was higher T cell clonality in uninvolved adjacent lung than in tumor, and it was highest there. Longer survival (overall) was linked to higher T cell density in blood.

TCRdb's table, derived via immunoSEQ multiplex PCR, lists solely in-frame clones and lacks some. The sample holds roughly 30,000 clones; roughly 90% are singletons and the top ten take around 4%. The J segment lost 1 base and the V segment lost 0 bases, leaving 7 bases of the junction unmatched. The CDR3 runs 17 residues. Germline CDR1 reads SGDLS; CDR2 reads YYNGEE. The chain employs TRBV9 and TRBJ1-3; 7 nucleotides agree with TRBD1. The starting material was peripheral blood, obtained before any cancer treatment. This TCR was sampled from a woman aged 40-75 years with stage I lung adenocarcinoma. The CDR3 DNA sequence: TGTGCCAGCAGCGTAGATCAAGGGGGCAGATCTGGAAACACCATATATTTT. Protein: CASSVDQGGRSGNTIYF.